This TCR beta chain was sequenced for a study of shared clonotypes between healthy human individuals. V was trimmed by 3 bases and J by 7 bases, leaving 12 bases between them. The CDR3 consists of 13 residues. Germline-derived CDR1 and CDR2 are SEHNR and FQNEAQ (reference sequence). The naive CD8 subset, CD45RO-negative cells positively selected for CCR7, excluded terminally differentiated effector memory CD45RA+ cells. A roughly 220 ng quantity of DNA, tens of thousands of T cell genomes, went into the sorted-subset replicate PCRs. Only in-frame clones appear in the TCRdb table, and some are missing; sequencing was by immunoSEQ multiplex PCR. Here the sample spans 1.5 million to 2.5 million clones, roughly 94% being singletons.

V usage is TRBV7-9 and J usage is TRBJ1-2; tentative D call: TRBD1 (6 bases). The sequence derives from a man younger than 35 in good health. The sample taken for sequencing was naive CD8+ T cells sorted from blood. This CDR3 is CASSFSGEIGYTF. DNA of the CDR3: TGTGCCAGCAGCTTTTCAGGGGAGATTGGCTACACCTTC.